The T cell receptor (beta chain) described here comes from a study of CD8+ T cells in alopecia areata. About the study: Scoring of severity for treated patients was based on percentage of affected scalp area. Study observations and caveats: Lesional scalp displayed greater clonality than normal scalp, most notably in alopecia totalis/universalis. Among the cells sequenced in scalp samples are also the resident alphabeta T cells of normal skin.

Per the germline V gene, CDR1 is MNHEY and CDR2 is SMNVEV (reference sequence). Trimming removed 5 bases at V and 4 bases at J, with 7 bases between. The CDR3 sequence is 12 residues long. Treatment: oral pan-JAK inhibitor, 5-10 mg twice daily. As for this clone: Its target is unknown.

cDNA prepared by RNA extraction and subsequent reverse transcription served as the template for sequencing. Data came from immunoSEQ multiplex PCR; TCRdb stores just in-frame clones and leaves some out. This table has about 270,000 clones, 50% to 75% appearing once. Sequenced here: CD4+ T cells sorted from blood, sampled between weeks 51 and 52, from a patient treated with tofacitinib. This chain links TRBV27 with TRBJ2-3, with D possibly being TRBD1 or TRBD2 (5 bases each). The TCR was taken from a human donor with alopecia areata. The CDR3 sequence: CASSRGADTQYF. For the CDR3, the DNA is TGTGCCAGCAGTCGAGGGGCAGATACGCAGTATTTT.